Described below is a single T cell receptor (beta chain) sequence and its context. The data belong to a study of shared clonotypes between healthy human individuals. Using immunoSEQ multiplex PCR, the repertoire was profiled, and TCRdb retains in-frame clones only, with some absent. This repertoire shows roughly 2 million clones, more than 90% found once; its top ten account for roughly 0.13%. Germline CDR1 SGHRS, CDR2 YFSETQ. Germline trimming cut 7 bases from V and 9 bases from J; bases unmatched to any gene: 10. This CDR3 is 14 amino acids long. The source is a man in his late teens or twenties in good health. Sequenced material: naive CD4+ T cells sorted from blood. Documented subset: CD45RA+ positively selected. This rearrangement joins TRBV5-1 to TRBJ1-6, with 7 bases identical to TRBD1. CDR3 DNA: TGCGCCAGCTACTCCGGGACAGCAGCTTCACCCCTCCACTTT. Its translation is CASYSGTAASPLHF.